The rows below give T cell receptor beta chains drawn from one sample of a study of cytomegalovirus exposure and HLA in healthy donors. The repertoire was sequenced with immunoSEQ multiplex PCR; TCRdb's copy has only in-frame clones and lacks some. The sample includes 150,000 to 200,000 clones, 85% of them seen just once. The material sequenced was PBMCs. These receptors were collected from a man younger than 35 in good health and CMV-seropositive. CDR3s include the opening cysteine and the closing phenylalanine or tryptophan. A D gene is named only where the DNA matches it firmly. The size of a clone is reported for some rows only, either as once, few or many, or as a class for expanded clones.

clone size: -
J gene: TRBJ1-4
D gene: -
V gene: TRBV28
CDR3 protein: CASFGGTNEKLFF
CDR3 DNA: TGTGCCAGCTTCGGAGGAACTAATGAAAAACTGTTTTTT

clone size: -
J gene: TRBJ2-7
D gene: TRBD2
V gene: TRBV4-2
CDR3 protein: CASSSTSGSSYEQYF
CDR3 DNA: TGTGCCAGCAGCAGCACTAGCGGGAGCTCCTACGAGCAGTACTTC

clone size: -
J gene: TRBJ2-3
D gene: TRBD1
V gene: TRBV11-3
CDR3 protein: CASTLTRDSPTDTQYF
CDR3 DNA: TGTGCCAGCACCCTAACCCGGGACAGTCCCACAGATACGCAGTATTTT

clone size: once
J gene: TRBJ1-2
D gene: -
V gene: TRBV27
CDR3 protein: CASRGAGGPYGYTF
CDR3 DNA: TGTGCCAGCAGGGGGGCCGGGGGGCCGTATGGCTACACCTTC

clone size: few
J gene: TRBJ1-5
D gene: -
V gene: TRBV12-5
CDR3 protein: CASGLDRYNQPQHF
CDR3 DNA: TGTGCTAGTGGTTTGGACCGCTACAATCAGCCCCAGCATTTT

clone size: -
J gene: TRBJ1-3
D gene: -
V gene: TRBV6-1
CDR3 protein: CASRPGTQGNTIYF
CDR3 DNA: TGTGCCAGCAGGCCCGGGACACAGGGAAACACCATATATTTT

clone size: -
J gene: TRBJ2-5
D gene: TRBD2
V gene: TRBV9
CDR3 protein: CASSPGGGIQETQYF
CDR3 DNA: TGTGCCAGCAGCCCGGGGGGGGGTATCCAAGAGACCCAGTACTTC

clone size: -
J gene: TRBJ2-5
D gene: TRBD1
V gene: TRBV18
CDR3 protein: CASSPLQGPEETQYF
CDR3 DNA: TGTGCCAGCTCCCCCCTACAGGGGCCAGAAGAGACCCAGTACTTC

clone size: -
J gene: TRBJ2-5
D gene: TRBD2
V gene: TRBV4-2
CDR3 protein: CASSQEFSGGYQETQYF
CDR3 DNA: TGTGCCAGCAGCCAAGAGTTTAGCGGGGGGTACCAAGAGACCCAGTACTTC

clone size: -
J gene: TRBJ2-1
D gene: TRBD1
V gene: TRBV18
CDR3 protein: CASSPYFGGTGGNEQFF
CDR3 DNA: TGTGCCAGCTCACCCTACTTTGGGGGGACAGGGGGCAATGAGCAGTTCTTC

clone size: -
J gene: TRBJ2-7
D gene: -
V gene: TRBV7-4
CDR3 protein: CASPTYEQYF
CDR3 DNA: TGTGCCAGCCCCACCTACGAGCAGTACTTC

clone size: -
J gene: TRBJ2-7
D gene: -
V gene: TRBV6-4
CDR3 protein: CASSEDPSREQYF
CDR3 DNA: TGTGCCAGCAGTGAAGACCCCTCGAGGGAGCAGTACTTC

clone size: -
J gene: TRBJ1-1
D gene: TRBD1
V gene: TRBV27
CDR3 protein: CASSAYPGTGNTEAFF
CDR3 DNA: TGTGCCAGCAGTGCCTATCCTGGGACAGGGAACACTGAAGCTTTCTTT

clone size: -
J gene: TRBJ2-1
D gene: -
V gene: TRBV7-8
CDR3 protein: CASSVLGGEQFF
CDR3 DNA: TGTGCCAGCAGCGTACTAGGGGGTGAGCAGTTCTTC

clone size: few
J gene: TRBJ1-1
D gene: TRBD1
V gene: TRBV11-3
CDR3 protein: CASSLIGGSDTEAFF
CDR3 DNA: TGTGCCAGCAGCCTTATAGGGGGCTCGGACACTGAAGCTTTCTTT

clone size: -
J gene: TRBJ1-1
D gene: TRBD1
V gene: TRBV28
CDR3 protein: CAIDDRGNTEAFF
CDR3 DNA: TGTGCCATTGATGACAGGGGGAACACTGAAGCTTTCTTT

clone size: -
J gene: TRBJ1-1
D gene: -
V gene: TRBV7-9
CDR3 protein: CASSQGGNTEAFF
CDR3 DNA: TGTGCCAGCAGCCAAGGAGGGAACACTGAAGCTTTCTTT

clone size: -
J gene: TRBJ2-3
D gene: TRBD2
V gene: TRBV2
CDR3 protein: CASRGLAGITDTQYF
CDR3 DNA: TGTGCCAGCAGGGGACTAGCGGGTATAACAGATACGCAGTATTTT

clone size: -
J gene: TRBJ2-7
D gene: -
V gene: TRBV5-1
CDR3 protein: CASSRSRTTEDEQYF
CDR3 DNA: TGCGCCAGCAGCCGCTCCAGGACGACGGAGGACGAGCAGTACTTC

clone size: -
J gene: TRBJ2-2
D gene: TRBD1
V gene: TRBV5-1
CDR3 protein: CASRPPGQGANGELFF
CDR3 DNA: TGCGCCAGCAGGCCTCCGGGACAGGGGGCAAACGGGGAGCTGTTTTTT

clone size: -
J gene: TRBJ2-1
D gene: -
V gene: TRBV7-2
CDR3 protein: CASSLNYEQFF
CDR3 DNA: TGTGCCAGCAGCTTAAACTATGAGCAGTTCTTC

clone size: -
J gene: TRBJ1-5
D gene: -
V gene: TRBV14
CDR3 protein: CASSQEVTSNQPQHF
CDR3 DNA: TGTGCCAGCAGCCAAGAAGTGACAAGCAATCAGCCCCAGCATTTT

clone size: -
J gene: TRBJ1-1
D gene: -
V gene: TRBV5-4
CDR3 protein: CASSRGGGNTEAFF
CDR3 DNA: TGTGCCAGCAGCCGAGGGGGGGGGAACACTGAAGCTTTCTTT

clone size: -
J gene: TRBJ1-2
D gene: TRBD1
V gene: TRBV9
CDR3 protein: CASSAGGYGYTF
CDR3 DNA: TGTGCCAGCAGCGCAGGGGGCTATGGCTACACCTTC

clone size: -
J gene: TRBJ2-3
D gene: -
V gene: TRBV6-4
CDR3 protein: CASSDFSDNTDTQYF
CDR3 DNA: TGTGCCAGCAGTGACTTTTCGGACAACACAGATACGCAGTATTTT

clone size: -
J gene: TRBJ2-5
D gene: -
V gene: TRBV25-1
CDR3 protein: CASSEGGGGRKETQYF
CDR3 DNA: TGTGCCAGCAGTGAAGGGGGAGGGGGAAGAAAAGAGACCCAGTACTTC

clone size: few
J gene: TRBJ2-1
D gene: -
V gene: TRBV7-9
CDR3 protein: CASSSSGVVRDEQFF
CDR3 DNA: TGTGCCAGCAGCTCTTCAGGGGTTGTTCGCGATGAGCAGTTCTTC

clone size: -
J gene: TRBJ1-5
D gene: -
V gene: TRBV28
CDR3 protein: CASSSPGGQPQHF
CDR3 DNA: TGTGCCAGCAGTTCGCCCGGGGGGCAGCCCCAGCATTTT